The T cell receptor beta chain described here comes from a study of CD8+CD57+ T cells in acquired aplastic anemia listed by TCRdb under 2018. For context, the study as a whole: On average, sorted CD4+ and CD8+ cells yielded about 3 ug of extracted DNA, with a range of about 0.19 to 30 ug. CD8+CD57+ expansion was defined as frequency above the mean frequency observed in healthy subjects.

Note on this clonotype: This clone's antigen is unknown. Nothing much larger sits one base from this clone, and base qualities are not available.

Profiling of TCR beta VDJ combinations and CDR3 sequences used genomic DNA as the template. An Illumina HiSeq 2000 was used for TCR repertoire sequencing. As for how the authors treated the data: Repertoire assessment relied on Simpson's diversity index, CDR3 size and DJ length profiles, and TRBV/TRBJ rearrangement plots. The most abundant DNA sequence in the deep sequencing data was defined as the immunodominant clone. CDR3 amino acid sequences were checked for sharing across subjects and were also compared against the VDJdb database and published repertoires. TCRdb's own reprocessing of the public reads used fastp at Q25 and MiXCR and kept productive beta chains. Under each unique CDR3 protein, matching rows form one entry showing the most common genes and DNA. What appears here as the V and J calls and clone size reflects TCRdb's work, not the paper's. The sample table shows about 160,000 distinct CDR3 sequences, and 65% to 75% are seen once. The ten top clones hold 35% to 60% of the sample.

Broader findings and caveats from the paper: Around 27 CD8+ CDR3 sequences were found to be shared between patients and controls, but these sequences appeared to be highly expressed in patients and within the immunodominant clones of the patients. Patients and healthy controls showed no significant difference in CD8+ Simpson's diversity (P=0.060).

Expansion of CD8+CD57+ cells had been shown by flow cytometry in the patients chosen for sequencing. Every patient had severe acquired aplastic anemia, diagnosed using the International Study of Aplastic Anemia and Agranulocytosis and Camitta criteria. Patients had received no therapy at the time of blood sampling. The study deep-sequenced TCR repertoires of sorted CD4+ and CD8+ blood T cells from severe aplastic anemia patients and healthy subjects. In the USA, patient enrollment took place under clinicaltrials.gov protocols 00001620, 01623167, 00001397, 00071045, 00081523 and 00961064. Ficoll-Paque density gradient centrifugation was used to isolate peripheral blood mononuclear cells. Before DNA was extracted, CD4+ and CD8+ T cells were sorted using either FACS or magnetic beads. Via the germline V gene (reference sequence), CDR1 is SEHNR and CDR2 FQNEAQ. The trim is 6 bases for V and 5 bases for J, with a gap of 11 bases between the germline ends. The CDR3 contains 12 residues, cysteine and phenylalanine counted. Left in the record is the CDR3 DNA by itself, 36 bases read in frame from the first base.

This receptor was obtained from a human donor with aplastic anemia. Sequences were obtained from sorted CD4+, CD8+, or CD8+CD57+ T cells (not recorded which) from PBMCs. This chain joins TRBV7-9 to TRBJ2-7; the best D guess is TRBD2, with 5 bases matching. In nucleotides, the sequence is TGTGCCAGCAGTGCTACTAGTGACGAGCAGTACTTC. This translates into CASSATSDEQYF.